This TCR beta chain came from a study of a mutant IDH1 vaccine in newly diagnosed glioma. This CDR3 spans 13 amino acids. V was clipped by 5 bases and J by 5 bases; unmatched bases: 4. Germline lookup yields CDR1 SGHTA and CDR2 FQGNSA. On this clone: Its antigen is not known.

Using immunoSEQ multiplex PCR, the repertoire was profiled, and TCRdb retains in-frame clones only, with some absent. This sample has 45,000 to 60,000 clones, with around 80% found just once. The time point here: week 5, during vaccination. Alongside topical imiquimod, each dose of vaccine comprised 300 ug of mutant IDH1 20-mer peptide. The source is a man aged 50 to 60 with glioma. The chain employs TRBV7-2 and TRBJ2-5; 8 nucleotides match TRBD1. This sample comprised PBMCs, obtained from a glioma patient whose treatment included an IDH1 peptide vaccine. Here the CDR3 reads CASSPDRGETQYF. The CDR3 nucleotides are TGTGCCAGCAGCCCAGACAGGGGTGAGACCCAGTACTTC.